This TCR beta chain was sequenced for a study of cytomegalovirus exposure and HLA in healthy donors. With regard to this clone: The antigen is unknown.

Per germline, CDR1 SQVTM and CDR2 ANQGSEA. The CDR3 sequence is 14 residues long. The junction had 13 bases not matched to a gene; V was cut back by 7 bases and J by 8 bases. Study-wide findings and caveats: In a later analysis, compared with equally common non-associated chains, HLA-associated beta chains were more expanded. Most TCR beta V segments were productive about 90% or about 30% of the time in an earlier analysis.

The PCR was carried out with 60 Vbeta primers and 13 Jbeta primers. Assay used: immunoSEQ multiplex PCR; TCRdb lists only in-frame clones, some missing. In the table there are around 150,000 clones, about 80% of which are singletons. The chain carries TRBV29-1 and TRBJ2-7, with 11 positions matching TRBD2. Sample: PBMCs. The TCR comes from a man aged 40-49 years in good health and CMV-seropositive. CDR3 nucleotides: TGCAGCGACAGATTAGCGGGAGGGGAAAAAAAGCAGTACTTC. Residues: CSDRLAGGEKKQYF.